This T cell receptor beta chain is from a study of OX40 agonist ivuxolimab in advanced cancers. In the study overall: Across the patients, intravenous ivuxolimab was delivered every 2 weeks at 0.01 to 10 mg/kg. Eligibility admitted prior anti-PD-1, anti-PD-L1 or anti-CTLA-4 therapy; about 40% had some.

Only in-frame clones appear in the TCRdb table, and some are missing; sequencing was by immunoSEQ multiplex PCR. The repertoire holds approximately 39,000 clones, with around 89% as singletons. V lost 4 bases to trimming and J lost 10 bases; unmatched junction nucleotides: 9. The CDR3 has 16 amino acids. Looked up from germline, CDR1 is MNHEY and CDR2 is SMNVEV (reference sequence). The input for sequencing was CD4+ or CD8+ T cells sorted from blood, taken in a trial of the OX40 agonist ivuxolimab. The receptor's source is an adult with an advanced solid tumor such as melanoma, head and neck, liver or kidney cancer. V gene TRBV27 combines with J gene TRBJ2-1; 14 bases map to TRBD2. CDR3 in amino acids: CASSYKGLAGAVEQFF. The CDR3 nucleotides are TGTGCCAGCAGTTACAAGGGACTAGCGGGAGCGGTGGAGCAGTTCTTC.